The 23 T cell receptor beta chains below all came from one sample that was sequenced in a study of blood T cell repertoires in COVID-19. The assay was immunoSEQ multiplex PCR, and TCRdb's table has in-frame clones only and misses some. The sample contains roughly 180,000 clones, roughly 85% of which appear only once. The sequenced material came from PBMCs or T cells enriched from blood (not recorded which). All receptors come from a man aged 60 to 69 who had recovered from COVID-19.

The gene calls are TRBV11-3 and TRBJ2-2, with D possibly matching TRBD1 (5 bases). The CDR3 totals 14 residues. Germline V CDR1 and CDR2: SGHNT, YENEEA. V shed 4 bases and J shed 1 base, with 7 bases lying between them. CDR3 nucleotide sequence: TGTGCCAGCAGCTCCACAGGGAACACCGGGGAGCTGTTTTTT. Its protein product is CASSSTGNTGELFF.

The chain is built from TRBV6-5 and TRBJ2-7, with D possibly TRBD2 on 6 matching bases. Trimming removed 6 bases at V and 4 bases at J, with 16 bases between. The CDR3 is 14 amino acids. Germline values: CDR1 MNHEY, CDR2 SVGAGI. CDR3 loop: CASRLRDLAYEQYF. DNA for the CDR3: TGTGCCAGCAGACTCCGGGACTTAGCTTACGAGCAGTACTTC.

The chain carries TRBV27 and TRBJ1-5; the match to TRBD1 covers 7 bases. The trim removed 6 bases at V and 4 bases at J, leaving 3 bases unmatched. CDR3 length equals 13 residues. Germline CDR1 and CDR2: MNHEY and SMNVEV (reference sequence). CDR3 region: CASRRTGNQPQHF. CDR3 DNA: TGTGCCAGCAGAAGGACAGGTAATCAGCCCCAGCATTTT.

This chain connects TRBV4-1 to TRBJ2-2; D may be TRBD1 (6 bases). V was clipped by 1 base and J by 6 bases, with 9 bases between them. This CDR3 is 14 amino acids long. The germline CDR1 and CDR2 sequences are MGHRA and YSYEKL. The CDR3 spells CASSQADRSGELFF. In DNA form, the CDR3 reads TGCGCCAGCAGCCAAGCAGACAGGTCCGGGGAGCTGTTTTTT.

This clone came up a few times. The V gene is TRBV28, the J gene TRBJ1-1; D is ambiguous. The length of the CDR3 is 12 residues. Deletions cut 5 bases from V and 6 bases from J, with 10 bases between. Germline lookup yields CDR1 MDHEN and CDR2 SYDVKM. CDR3 in DNA: TGTGCCAGCAGTGTACAGAAGGCTGAAGCTTTCTTT. Its translation: CASSVQKAEAFF.

The chain is built from TRBV29-1 and TRBJ2-2, with D possibly matching TRBD2 (5 bases). The CDR3 contains 14 residues. The V end was cut by 4 bases, the J end by 6 bases, with 15 bases between. Germline CDR1 is SQVTM and CDR2 is ANQGSEA. CDR3 bases: TGCAGCGTTGGTTCTAGCCACACGGCCGGGGAGCTGTTTTTT. It translates to CSVGSSHTAGELFF.

The gene calls are TRBV6-1 and TRBJ1-3; the D gene is possibly TRBD1 (5 bases). CDR3 length equals 15 residues. The germline V and J ends were trimmed by 0 bases and 4 bases, with 10 bases remaining between them. Germline V lookup: CDR1 MNHNS, CDR2 SASEGT. The CDR3 nucleotides read TGTGCCAGCAGTGAAGCCACAGGCCCCGGAAACACCATATATTTT. This encodes CASSEATGPGNTIYF.

The rearrangement uses TRBV29-1 and TRBJ2-7; TRBD1 aligns across 9 bases. After removal of 7 bases from V and 4 bases from J, the junction contained 5 bases not matched to a gene. The CDR3 has 12 residues. Per germline, CDR1 SQVTM and CDR2 ANQGSEA. For the CDR3, the DNA is TGCAGCGGTGGGACAGGGCGGTACGAGCAGTACTTC. Translation gives CSGGTGRYEQYF.

This clone was found a few times. V usage is TRBV3-1 (or the pseudogene TRBV3-2) and J usage is TRBJ2-7, with D tentatively TRBD2 (5 bases). The CDR3 is 13 amino acids. The V gene's germline CDR1 is LGHDT and CDR2 YNNKEL (reference sequence). V lost 3 bases and J 3 bases, leaving 9 bases between the germline ends. The CDR3 nucleotides are TGTGCCAGCAGCCAGTCAGCGGACTACGAGCAGTACTTC. Translated: CASSQSADYEQYF.

The chain joins TRBV11-2 to TRBJ2-7; 8 bases are shared with TRBD1. The trim removed 5 bases at V and 4 bases at J, leaving 13 bases unmatched. Germline V gives CDR1 SGHAT, CDR2 FQNNGV. The CDR3 extends over 16 amino acids. DNA of the CDR3: TGTGCCAGCAGCCGCACGGGGCAGGGGGCTCGTTACGAGCAGTACTTC. Translation gives CASSRTGQGARYEQYF.

The gene calls are TRBV28 and TRBJ2-2; D is perhaps TRBD1 (5 bases). The CDR3 runs 12 residues. Germline CDR1 reads MDHEN; CDR2 reads SYDVKM. V dropped 7 bases and J dropped 6 bases, with 9 bases sitting between them. CDR3 sequence reads: CASKGPAGELFF. In DNA, the CDR3 is TGTGCCAGCAAGGGGCCCGCCGGGGAGCTGTTTTTT.

This rearrangement joins TRBV10-3 to TRBJ2-1, with 13 bases fitting TRBD2. CDR1 ENHRY and CDR2 SYGVKD come from the germline V gene. This CDR3 is built from 13 residues. The V segment lost 9 bases and the J segment 6 bases; nucleotides outside the gene matches: 2. Here the CDR3 reads CAMGTSGINEQFF. For the CDR3, the DNA is TGTGCCATGGGGACTAGCGGGATCAATGAGCAGTTCTTC.

The chain links TRBV5-4 to TRBJ1-1; tentative D call: TRBD1 (6 bases). This CDR3 has 15 amino acids. V was pared by 4 bases and J by 1 base, with 14 bases between. CDR1 and CDR2 from the germline V gene are SGHNT and YYREEE (reference sequence). The CDR3 DNA is TGTGCCAGCAGCACTCGACAGGTAGCGAACACTGAAGCTTTCTTT. It encodes CASSTRQVANTEAFF.

J is TRBJ1-1 and V is TRBV4-1; D unclear. Trimming took off 0 bases at V and 0 bases at J, with 11 bases between the two ends. The CDR3 spans 16 residues. From germline, CDR1 is MGHRA and CDR2 YSYEKL. The CDR3 loop is CASSQDNQAMNTEAFF. The CDR3, as DNA: TGCGCCAGCAGCCAAGATAATCAGGCCATGAACACTGAAGCTTTCTTT.

This clone appeared a few times. The chain has TRBV5-1 and TRBJ2-1; TRBD2 matches 13 bases. CDR3 length: 18 amino acids. Germline lookup yields CDR1 SGHRS and CDR2 YFSETQ. The junction had 9 bases not matched to a gene; V was cut back by 2 bases and J by 4 bases. In DNA form, the CDR3 reads TGCGCCAGCAGCTTTTCGACTAGCGGGGGGCCTTTATACAATGAGCAGTTCTTC. Encoded protein: CASSFSTSGGPLYNEQFF.

The chain carries TRBV4-1 and TRBJ1-2; no clear D. Trimming shortened V by 1 base and J by 4 bases, and 10 bases separated the two germline ends. The CDR3 is made up of 14 amino acids. Germline CDR1 reads MGHRA; CDR2 reads YSYEKL. CDR3 bases: TGCGCCAGCAGCCAAGCAACAGTGGGCTATGGCTACACCTTC. Translating it yields CASSQATVGYGYTF.

This clone appeared a few times. The chain is built from TRBV7-2 and TRBJ2-6; 11 bases are shared with TRBD2. The junction had 4 bases not matched to a gene; V was cut back by 8 bases and J by 1 base. Germline assignment: CDR1 SGHTA and CDR2 FQGNSA. The CDR3 runs to 16 residues. The CDR3 bases are TGTGCCAGCCTTAGCGGGGGGGCTTCTGGGGCCAACGTCCTGACTTTC. Translating it yields CASLSGGASGANVLTF.

The chain carries TRBV20-1 and TRBJ2-7; D ambiguous. The CDR3 is 11 residues long. Germline loops: CDR1 DFQATT, CDR2 SNEGSKA (reference sequence). The V and J ends lost 6 bases and 2 bases respectively, with 8 bases between them. The CDR3 loop reads CSASVAYEQYF. For the CDR3, the DNA is TGCAGTGCCTCGGTTGCCTACGAGCAGTACTTC.

The chain employs TRBV5-1 and TRBJ2-5, with unresolved D. In germline, CDR1 is SGHRS, CDR2 YFSETQ. This CDR3 is built from 14 residues. V was shortened by 4 bases and J by 3 bases, with 13 bases between the two germline ends. The CDR3 sequence is CASSLGVGEETQYF. In DNA form, the CDR3 reads TGCGCCAGCAGCCTGGGCGTAGGAGAAGAGACCCAGTACTTC.

This sequence joins TRBV7-8 and TRBJ2-7; 7 positions match TRBD1. Losses at the gene ends were 3 bases for V and 3 bases for J; bases not matched to a gene: 8. This CDR3 comprises 15 residues. The V gene's germline CDR1 is SGHVS and CDR2 FQNEAQ. The CDR3 region is CASSFGTTGDYEQYF. CDR3 nucleotides: TGTGCCAGCAGCTTCGGGACAACAGGGGACTACGAGCAGTACTTC.

The chain carries TRBV28 and TRBJ1-1; TRBD1 matches at 7 bases. CDR3 length: 14 residues. J gave up 6 bases and V 9 bases, and 13 bases lay outside the gene matches. Germline V gives CDR1 MDHEN, CDR2 SYDVKM. The CDR3 loop reads CASRPTTGEPEAFF. The DNA of the CDR3 is TGTGCCAGTAGGCCAACAACAGGGGAACCTGAAGCTTTCTTT.

CDR3 DNA: TGTGCCAGCAGCCCGAGGGGCTCTCTAGCGGGAGTAAGAGGGGAGCTGTTTTTT. Amino acids: CASSPRGSLAGVRGELFF. The rearrangement uses TRBV11-2 and TRBJ2-2; 10 nucleotides align to TRBD2. The J segment lost 8 bases and the V segment lost 5 bases, leaving 17 bases of the junction unmatched. The CDR3 covers 18 residues. The germline V gene encodes CDR1 SGHAT and CDR2 FQNNGV.

The V gene is TRBV9, the J gene TRBJ1-1, with D unclear. V dropped 3 bases and J dropped 7 bases, with 13 bases sitting between them. This CDR3 comprises 13 residues. Germline V CDR1 and CDR2: SGDLS, YYNGEE. The CDR3 is CASSATPYSEAFF. The CDR3 nucleotides read TGTGCCAGCAGCGCCACCCCCTACAGTGAAGCTTTCTTT.